The 21 T cell receptor beta chains below all came from one sample that was sequenced in a study of cytomegalovirus exposure and HLA in healthy donors. Primers included in the PCR were 60 Vbeta and 13 Jbeta primers. TCRdb's copy holds only in-frame clones and misses some; the assay was immunoSEQ multiplex PCR. Here the sample spans about 98,000 clones, less than 85% being singletons. Specimen: PBMCs. These receptors were taken from a male donor in good health and CMV-seronegative.

This clone showed up just a few times. The rearrangement uses TRBV5-4 and TRBJ2-3, with 11 positions matching TRBD2. The CDR3 loop spans 14 amino acids. V shed 7 bases, J shed 4 bases, and the junction held 5 bases outside the gene matches. CDR1 and CDR2 (germline): SGHNT, YYREEE (reference sequence). In nucleotides, the CDR3 is TGTGCCAGCCATACTAGCGGGAGCCCAGATACGCAGTATTTT. Translated, it gives CASHTSGSPDTQYF. Combining the CDR3 with reference TRBV5-4 and TRBJ2-3 gives the whole variable domain ETGVTQSPTHLIKTRGQQVTLRCSSQSGHNTVSWYQQALGQGPQFIFQYYREEENGRGNFPPRFSGLQFPNYSSELNVNALELDDSALYLCASHTSGSPDTQYFGPGTRLTVL.

The genes are TRBV28 and TRBJ1-2; 7 nucleotides agree with TRBD1. There are 14 residues in the CDR3. V was pared by 6 bases and J by 7 bases, with 11 bases of the junction left unmatched. Germline V gives CDR1 MDHEN, CDR2 SYDVKM. As DNA, the CDR3 is TGTGCCAGCAGCTCAGGAGGGGACAGTCTTGGCTACACCTTC. Residues: CASSSGGDSLGYTF.

The V call is TRBV2, the J call TRBJ1-5; 8 positions agree with TRBD1. The J segment lost 12 bases and the V segment lost 5 bases, leaving 6 bases of the junction unmatched. CDR1 and CDR2 (germline): SNHLY, FYNNEI. The CDR3 consists of 12 residues. CDR3 region: CASSTDRDVQHF. CDR3 nucleotides: TGTGCCAGCAGTACGGACAGGGACGTCCAGCATTTT. Complete variable domain (other parts from reference TRBV2 and TRBJ1-5): EPEVTQTPSHQVTQMGQEVILRCVPISNHLYFYWYRQILGQKVEFLVSFYNNEISEKSEIFDDQFSVERPDGSNFTLKIRSTKLEDSAMYFCASSTDRDVQHFGDGTRLSIL.

Details on this clone: Distinct nucleotide sequences in the sample also encode this CDR3. The CDR3 sequence is CASSYSGQGNTEAFF. The CDR3 bases are TGTGCCAGCAGTTACTCGGGGCAGGGGAACACTGAAGCTTTCTTT. The genes are TRBV6-6 and TRBJ1-1, with D possibly TRBD1 on 5 matching bases. Trimming pared 0 bases from V and 1 base from J, leaving 9 bases between. The CDR3 runs 15 residues. Germline CDR1 is MNHNY and CDR2 is SVGAGI (reference sequence).

The chain couples TRBV9 to TRBJ1-2; 7 positions agree with TRBD1. CDR1 and CDR2 (germline): SGDLS, YYNGEE. The CDR3 extends over 16 amino acids. V lost 2 bases and J lost 0; bases outside the gene matches: 7. The CDR3 is CASSVSGTAANYGYTF. For the CDR3, the DNA is TGTGCCAGCAGCGTCTCCGGGACAGCGGCTAACTATGGCTACACCTTC. The full variable domain, rest sourced from reference TRBV9 and TRBJ1-2, is DSGVTQTPKHLITATGQRVTLRCSPRSGDLSVYWYQQSLDQGLQFLIQYYNGEERAKGNILERFSAQQFPDLHSELNLSSLELGDSALYFCASSVSGTAANYGYTFGSGTRLTVV.

The J gene is TRBJ1-1, the V gene TRBV7-2; no firm D call. This CDR3 is 13 amino acids long. The V end lost 5 bases, the J end lost 4 bases, and 11 bases lay between the germline ends. Germline CDR1 SGHTA, CDR2 FQGNSA. The CDR3 here is CASSPRPGTEAFF. The CDR3 coding sequence is TGTGCCAGCAGCCCCAGACCGGGCACTGAAGCTTTCTTT.

The V call is TRBV5-1, the J call TRBJ2-2, with 10 bases matching TRBD2. Germline CDR1 reads SGHRS; CDR2 reads YFSETQ. V was pared by 1 base and J by 3 bases, with 6 bases of the junction left unmatched. CDR3 length: 17 residues. The CDR3 region is CASSLFGTSEYTGELFF. CDR3 DNA: TGCGCCAGCAGCTTGTTTGGGACTAGCGAATACACCGGGGAGCTGTTTTTT.

The chain couples TRBV9 to TRBJ2-7; D perhaps matches TRBD1 (6 bases). Trimming stripped 0 bases from V and 2 bases from J, with 12 bases between. Germline V gene lookup returns CDR1 SGDLS and CDR2 YYNGEE. This CDR3 is 15 amino acids long. CDR3 amino acids: CASSVVGTPTYEQYF. The CDR3 coding sequence is TGTGCCAGCAGCGTAGTCGGGACACCCACCTACGAGCAGTACTTC. The full variable domain, completed using reference TRBV9 and TRBJ2-7, is DSGVTQTPKHLITATGQRVTLRCSPRSGDLSVYWYQQSLDQGLQFLIQYYNGEERAKGNILERFSAQQFPDLHSELNLSSLELGDSALYFCASSVVGTPTYEQYFGPGTRLTVT.

The gene calls are TRBV6-1 and TRBJ2-7; D is possibly TRBD2 (5 bases). The V end lost 8 bases, the J end lost 3 bases, and 11 bases lay between the germline ends. Germline CDR1 reads MNHNS; CDR2 reads SASEGT. This CDR3 has 12 amino acids. The CDR3 spells CASLSGLYEQYF. The CDR3 region has the DNA TGTGCCAGCCTCAGTGGACTCTACGAGCAGTACTTC.

This clone came up a few times. Other DNA sequences in the same sample also yield this CDR3. This chain connects TRBV5-6 to TRBJ2-5; no reliable D call. V gave up 2 bases and J gave up 5 bases, with 4 bases separating them. Looked up from germline, CDR1 is SGHDT and CDR2 is YYEEEE. This CDR3 region has 11 residues. CDR3 sequence: CASSFRETQYF. CDR3 DNA sequence: TGTGCCAGCAGCTTCCGTGAGACCCAGTACTTC.

This chain joins TRBV5-1 and TRBJ1-6; TRBD1 matches at 7 bases. Germline CDR1 reads SGHRS; CDR2 reads YFSETQ. CDR3 length: 16 residues. The V segment lost 3 bases and the J segment 6 bases; nucleotides outside the gene matches: 9. CDR3 coding DNA: TGCGCCAGCAGCTGGGACAGCCAGGTTTTTAATTCACCCCTCCACTTT. Residues: CASSWDSQVFNSPLHF.

The genes are TRBV4-1 and TRBJ2-3; 11 nucleotides match TRBD1. This CDR3 region has 17 residues. CDR1 is MGHRA and CDR2 is YSYEKL in the germline V gene. V gave up 1 base and J gave up 3 bases; unmatched junction bases: 6. CDR3 sequence: CASSQAGTGGRTDTQYF. CDR3 coding DNA: TGCGCCAGCAGCCAAGCCGGGACAGGGGGGAGAACAGATACGCAGTATTTT.

CDR3 loop: CASSFLDRVQQTQYF. The CDR3 region has the DNA TGTGCCAGCAGTTTCTTGGACAGGGTGCAACAGACCCAGTACTTC. The chain recombines TRBV27 with TRBJ2-5; the match to TRBD1 covers 8 bases. CDR1 and CDR2 (germline): MNHEY, SMNVEV (reference sequence). This CDR3 is built from 15 residues. Trimming removed 3 bases from V and 6 bases from J; junction bases left unmatched: 9.

V usage is TRBV5-1 and J usage is TRBJ2-6, with 9 positions matching TRBD1. Germline CDR1 is SGHRS and CDR2 is YFSETQ. The CDR3 is 17 residues long. J was trimmed by 4 bases and V by 4 bases; bases with no gene match: 9. CDR3 sequence: CASSHGQGMDGANVLTF. The DNA for the CDR3 is TGCGCCAGCAGCCACGGACAGGGGATGGACGGGGCCAACGTCCTGACTTTC. Full variable domain (missing parts from reference TRBV5-1 and TRBJ2-6): KAGVTQTPRYLIKTRGQQVTLSCSPISGHRSVSWYQQTPGQGLQFLFEYFSETQRNKGNFPGRFSGRQFSNSRSEMNVSTLELGDSALYLCASSHGQGMDGANVLTFGAGSRLTVL.

The chain links TRBV2 to TRBJ2-2; 7 positions agree with TRBD1. CDR3 size: 15 residues. The germline gives CDR1 SNHLY, CDR2 FYNNEI. The trim removed 6 bases at V and 4 bases at J, leaving 8 bases unmatched. The CDR3 nucleotides are TGTGCCAGCAGACCGGGACAGTTTCGCACCGGGGAGCTGTTTTTT. Residues: CASRPGQFRTGELFF.

The J gene is TRBJ1-5, the V gene TRBV9; 7 bases are shared with TRBD1. Germline CDR1 SGDLS, CDR2 YYNGEE. V shed 0 bases, J shed 1 base, and the junction held 1 base outside the gene matches. This CDR3 contains 15 residues. The CDR3 nucleotides are TGTGCCAGCAGCGTAGCAGGGGGGAGCAATCAGCCCCAGCATTTT. It codes for CASSVAGGSNQPQHF.

V usage is TRBV10-3 and J usage is TRBJ2-1; a weak D match, TRBD2 (5 bases). Between the trimmed V and J ends, which lost 2 bases and 11 bases, there was a span of 10 bases. From germline, CDR1 is ENHRY and CDR2 SYGVKD. This CDR3 spans 12 amino acids. CDR3 amino acids: CAISEGSEQQFF. The CDR3 bases are TGTGCCATCAGTGAGGGTAGCGAACAGCAGTTCTTC.

This clone came up a few times. V is TRBV9 and J is TRBJ1-1; possibly TRBD1 for D (5 bases). Trimming pared 0 bases from V and 4 bases from J, leaving 10 bases between. Germline CDR1 SGDLS, CDR2 YYNGEE. The CDR3 is made up of 14 amino acids. Here the CDR3 reads CASSVGGASTEAFF. CDR3 DNA: TGTGCCAGCAGCGTAGGTGGGGCATCCACTGAAGCTTTCTTT.

The count of this clone is one. V and J are TRBV27 and TRBJ1-2; D gene ambiguous. Per the germline V gene, CDR1 is MNHEY and CDR2 is SMNVEV (reference sequence). The CDR3 length is 14 residues. Trimming stripped 5 bases from V and 5 bases from J, with 15 bases between. This chain's CDR3 is CASSDAGSSYGYTF. The CDR3 nucleotides read TGTGCCAGCAGTGACGCCGGGAGCTCTTATGGCTACACCTTC.

This clone was picked up many times. The chain is built from TRBV5-1 and TRBJ1-1; D might be TRBD1 (6 bases). CDR1 and CDR2 from the germline V gene are SGHRS and YFSETQ. CDR3 length: 13 residues. V lost 0 bases, J lost 3 bases, and 6 bases lay in between. CDR3 coding DNA: TGCGCCAGCAGCTTGGACAGGGACACTGAAGCTTTCTTT. Amino acid sequence: CASSLDRDTEAFF.

This clone was observed once. The J gene is TRBJ2-5, the V gene TRBV9; 9 bases fit TRBD2. The CDR3 consists of 14 residues. J was trimmed by 5 bases and V by 0 bases; bases with no gene match: 2. Germline lookup yields CDR1 SGDLS and CDR2 YYNGEE. The CDR3 DNA reads as TGTGCCAGCAGCGTAGGACTAGCGGCCGAGACCCAGTACTTC. This sequence encodes CASSVGLAAETQYF.